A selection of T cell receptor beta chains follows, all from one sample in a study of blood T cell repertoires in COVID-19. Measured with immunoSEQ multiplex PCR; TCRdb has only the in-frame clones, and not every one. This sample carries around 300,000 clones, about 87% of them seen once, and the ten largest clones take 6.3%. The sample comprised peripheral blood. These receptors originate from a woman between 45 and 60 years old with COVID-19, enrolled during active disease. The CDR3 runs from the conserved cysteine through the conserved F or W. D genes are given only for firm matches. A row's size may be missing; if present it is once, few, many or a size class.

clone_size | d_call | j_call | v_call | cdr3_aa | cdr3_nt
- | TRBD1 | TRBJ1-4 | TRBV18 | CASSSRDRLEKLFF | TGTGCCAGCTCATCAAGGGACAGGCTGGAAAAACTGTTTTTT
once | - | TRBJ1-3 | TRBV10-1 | CASSDFGGADFF | TGCGCCAGCAGTGATTTTGGAGGAGCCGACTTTTTT
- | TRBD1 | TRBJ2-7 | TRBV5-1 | CASSLASDRGRYEQYF | TGCGCCAGCAGCTTGGCCTCTGACAGGGGGAGGTACGAGCAGTACTTC
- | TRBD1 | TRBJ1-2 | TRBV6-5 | CASSYWGTGRDYGYTF | TGTGCCAGCAGTTACTGGGGGACAGGGAGGGACTATGGCTACACCTTC
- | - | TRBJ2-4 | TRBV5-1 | CASSLVADLAKNIQYF | TGCGCCAGCAGCTTGGTGGCGGATCTAGCCAAAAACATTCAGTACTTC
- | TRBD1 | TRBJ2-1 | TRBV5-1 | CASSRSGTGYNEQFF | TGCGCCAGCAGCCGATCCGGGACAGGATACAATGAGCAGTTCTTC
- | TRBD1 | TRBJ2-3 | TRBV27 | CASSIQGAILDTQYF | TGTGCCAGTTCAATTCAGGGGGCGATTTTAGATACGCAGTATTTT
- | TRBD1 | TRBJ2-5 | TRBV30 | CAWTLHRDRAQETQYF | TGTGCCTGGACTCTCCACCGGGACAGGGCCCAAGAGACCCAGTACTTC
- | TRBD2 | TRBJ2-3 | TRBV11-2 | CASSRGLASTSTDTQYF | TGTGCCAGCAGCCGAGGACTAGCGTCGACTAGTACAGATACGCAGTATTTT
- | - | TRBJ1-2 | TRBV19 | CASSIEQGSHGYTF | TGTGCCAGTAGTATAGAACAGGGTAGTCATGGCTACACCTTC
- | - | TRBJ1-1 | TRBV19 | CASSRFHGTTQAFF | TGTGCCAGTAGTAGGTTCCACGGAACTACGCAAGCTTTCTTT
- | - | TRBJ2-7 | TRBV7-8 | CASRSRGTYEQYF | TGTGCCAGCAGATCTAGAGGGACCTACGAGCAGTACTTC
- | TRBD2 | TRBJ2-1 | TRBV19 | CASNSGRGDEQFF | TGTGCCAGTAATAGCGGGAGGGGGGATGAGCAGTTCTTC
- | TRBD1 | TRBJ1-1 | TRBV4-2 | CASSQELRGRRTEAFF | TGTGCCAGCAGCCAAGAGTTAAGGGGGCGTCGAACTGAAGCTTTCTTT
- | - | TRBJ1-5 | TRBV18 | CASSPSFSNQPQHF | TGTGCCAGCTCACCATCTTTTAGCAATCAGCCCCAGCATTTT
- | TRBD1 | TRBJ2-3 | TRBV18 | CASDGTGGDTQYF | TGTGCCAGCGACGGGACAGGGGGCGATACGCAGTATTTT
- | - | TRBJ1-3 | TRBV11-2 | CASSANGNTIYF | TGTGCCAGCAGCGCCAACGGGAACACCATATATTTT
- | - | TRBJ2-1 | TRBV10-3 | CAIWAGRYNEQFF | TGTGCCATCTGGGCGGGACGCTACAATGAGCAGTTCTTC
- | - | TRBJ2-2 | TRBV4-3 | CASSPRPAGGMGTGELFF | TGCGCCAGCAGCCCCCGTCCAGCTGGCGGGATGGGCACCGGGGAGCTGTTTTTT
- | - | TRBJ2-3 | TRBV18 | CASSKGDITDTQYF | TGTGCCAGCTCAAAGGGGGATATCACAGATACGCAGTATTTT
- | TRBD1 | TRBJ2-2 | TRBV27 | CASSLFGTGASTGELFF | TGTGCCAGCAGTTTATTCGGGACAGGGGCGAGCACCGGGGAGCTGTTTTTT
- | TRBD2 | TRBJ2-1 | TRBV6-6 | CASRFSGRGNHEQFF | TGTGCCAGCAGGTTTAGCGGGAGGGGCAATCATGAGCAGTTCTTC
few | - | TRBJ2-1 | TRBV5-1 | CASSLAISTMTGQFF | TGCGCCAGCAGCTTGGCCATATCTACAATGACGGGGCAGTTCTTC